This T cell receptor (beta chain) is drawn from a study of T cell responses to AZD1222 COVID-19 vaccine. General study points: It was only after the peak T cell response that any repertoires were sampled.

TCRdb keeps only in-frame clones here, not all; method: immunoSEQ multiplex PCR. The data hold 100,000 or so clones, with about nine tenths observed a single time. As regards this clone: Its matching antigen is unknown.

V lost 2 bases and J lost 4; bases outside the gene matches: 4. Germline CDR1 MDHEN, CDR2 SYDVKM. There are 14 residues in the CDR3. The receptor comes from an adult in good health. Specimen: peripheral blood, collected on day 0 of AZD1222 vaccination. V and J are TRBV28 and TRBJ1-2; 7 bases are a match to TRBD1. The DNA for the CDR3 is TGTGCCAGCAGTTTAGTGACAGGGTCCTATGGCTACACCTTC. Residues: CASSLVTGSYGYTF.